The 23 T cell receptor beta chains below were found in one sample sequenced in a study of T cell repertoires in cytomegalovirus infection. Their specific antigens are unknown. TCRdb fed the reads into MiXCR, producing one record per CDR3 protein. This table holds about 900,000 distinct CDR3 sequences, approximately 33% found once. This specimen consisted of cultured CD8+ T cells from PBMCs, obtained from culture after CMV antigen stimulation. The receptors shown here come from a human donor in good health (CMV status not recorded). Some clones in this sample may be carry-over from other donors' samples.

This clonotype occurred a few times. This chain connects TRBV12-3 or TRBV12-4 to TRBJ1-3, with D unresolved. Trimming shortened V by 6 bases and J by 1 base, and 10 bases separated the two germline ends. The CDR3 has 14 residues. CDR3 sequence (DNA): TGTGCCAGCAGGGAGGAAGGGTCTGGAAACACCATATATTTT. Encoded protein: CASREEGSGNTIYF.

The chain recombines TRBV2 with TRBJ2-6, with D perhaps matching TRBD1 (6 bases). The V gene lost 5 bases and the J gene lost 0 bases, with 14 bases spanning the gap. The CDR3 consists of 17 residues. CDR1 and CDR2 from the germline V gene are SNHLY and FYNNEI. The CDR3 is CASSKQGRSSGANVLTF. Written as DNA, the CDR3 is TGTGCCAGCAGTAAACAGGGCAGAAGCTCTGGGGCCAACGTCCTGACTTTC.

The chain links TRBV13 to TRBJ1-5; a weak D match, TRBD1 (6 bases). The CDR3 length is 14 residues. Germline CDR1 reads PRHDT; CDR2 reads FYEKMQ (reference sequence). V gave up 5 bases and J gave up 4 bases, with 12 bases separating them. Here the CDR3 DNA reads TGTGCCAGCAGCCACAGGGAGGCAAATCAGCCCCAGCATTTT. Amino acids: CASSHREANQPQHF.

The J gene is TRBJ1-3, the V gene TRBV20-1; 7 nucleotides match TRBD1. This CDR3 is 15 amino acids long. Germline lookup yields CDR1 DFQATT and CDR2 SNEGSKA (reference sequence). V gave up 5 bases and J gave up 6 bases; unmatched junction bases: 13. CDR3 loop: CSALLDREGENTIYF. The CDR3, as DNA: TGCAGTGCTCTCCTTGACAGGGAGGGAGAAAACACCATATATTTT.

Only a few counts were recorded for this clonotype. The chain joins TRBV29-1 to TRBJ2-2; weak D call: TRBD1 (6 bases). The CDR3 is 15 amino acids. The germline V gene has CDR1 SQVTM and CDR2 ANQGSEA. Trimming cost V 2 bases and J 4 bases, with 14 bases left between them. The CDR3 region has the DNA TGCAGCGTTGAATCGTCAGGGGCGGGCACCGGGGAGCTGTTTTTT. This sequence encodes CSVESSGAGTGELFF.

The rearrangement uses TRBV6-1 and TRBJ2-3; maybe TRBD2 (7 bases). Trimming cost V 2 bases and J 1 base, with 13 bases left between them. CDR1 is MNHNS and CDR2 is SASEGT in the germline V gene. This CDR3 spans 16 amino acids. CDR3 DNA: TGTGCCAGCAGTGAATGGGGGGGGGCTGGCACAGATACGCAGTATTTT. This encodes CASSEWGGAGTDTQYF.

The V and J genes are TRBV12-3 or TRBV12-4 and TRBJ2-1, with D possibly TRBD1 on 5 matching bases. V dropped 4 bases and J dropped 3 bases, with 10 bases sitting between them. The CDR3 covers 14 residues. CDR3 in amino acids: CASSSRGYYNEQFF. The CDR3 coding sequence is TGTGCCAGCAGTTCAAGGGGTTACTACAATGAGCAGTTCTTC.

The chain recombines TRBV12-3 or TRBV12-4 with TRBJ2-6, with D possibly matching TRBD1 (5 bases). The CDR3 sequence is 17 residues long. The ends were cut back, 3 bases at V and 0 bases at J, with 12 bases in the middle. The CDR3 reads CASSFWGSHSGANVLTF. The CDR3 DNA reads as TGTGCCAGCAGTTTTTGGGGCTCCCACTCTGGGGCCAACGTCCTGACTTTC.

This chain connects TRBV6-4 to TRBJ2-2; no definite D call. This CDR3 is 16 amino acids long. Germline loops: CDR1 MRHNA, CDR2 SNTAGT. V was pared by 0 bases and J by 0 bases, with 8 bases between. The CDR3 DNA reads TGTGCCAGCAGTGACTCGATCCCTCCGAACACCGGGGAGCTGTTTTTT. Its translation: CASSDSIPPNTGELFF.

This clonotype was observed a few times. The chain carries TRBV14 and TRBJ2-7, with 7 bases lining up with TRBD1. From germline, CDR1 is SGHDN and CDR2 FVKESK. The CDR3 runs to 16 residues. V trimming: 6 bases; J trimming: 5 bases; junction bases outside the gene matches: 16. CDR3 region: CASSQIPRGRRDEQYF. CDR3 sequence (DNA): TGTGCCAGCAGTCAAATCCCGAGGGGGCGGAGAGACGAGCAGTACTTC.

As to this clonotype: A much larger clonotype is one base distant, so this may be a read error. This chain connects TRBV7-6 to TRBJ2-4; no definite D call. Germline V lookup: CDR1 SGHVS, CDR2 FNYEAQ. CDR3 length: 16 residues. The CDR3 reads CTSSLETGGAKNIQYF. The CDR3 DNA reads TGTACCAGCAGCTTAGAGACGGGTGGCGCCAAAAACATTCAGTACTTC.

This clonotype showed up many times. J is TRBJ1-3 and V is TRBV7-8; 9 bases align to TRBD1. CDR1 is SGHVS and CDR2 is FQNEAQ in the germline V gene. CDR3 size: 17 residues. V lost 0 bases, J lost 7 bases, and 10 bases stayed unmatched. The CDR3 spells CASSLALIGTGYNTIYF. CDR3 bases: TGTGCCAGCAGCTTAGCGCTAATCGGGACAGGGTACAACACCATATATTTT.

This clonotype was seen more than once but under ten times. The V gene is TRBV7-6, the J gene TRBJ1-2; the D gene is possibly TRBD1 (5 bases). V gave up 1 base and J gave up 6 bases, with 15 bases separating them. Germline-derived CDR1 and CDR2 are SGHVS and FNYEAQ. There are 15 residues in the CDR3. Here the CDR3 reads CASSLDGAQENGYTF. CDR3 DNA sequence: TGTGCCAGCAGCTTAGACGGGGCACAGGAGAATGGCTACACCTTC.

A few counts support this clonotype. The V gene is TRBV6-1, the J gene TRBJ2-3; 9 positions match TRBD2. The CDR3 is 15 residues long. Germline CDR1 reads MNHNS; CDR2 reads SASEGT. The junction had 6 bases not matched to a gene; V was cut back by 8 bases and J by 0 bases. CDR3: CASGRLAVSTDTQYF. The DNA for the CDR3 is TGTGCCAGCGGTAGACTAGCGGTGAGCACAGATACGCAGTATTTT.

This clonotype was seen a few times. V usage is TRBV2 and J usage is TRBJ1-6; the D is unclear. Deletions cut 9 bases from V and 5 bases from J, with 20 bases between. Germline CDR1 reads SNHLY; CDR2 reads FYNNEI. The CDR3 has 16 amino acids. Here the CDR3 DNA reads TGTGCCAGACACAAATACCCCCGGGCGAATAATTCACCCCTCCACTTT. Protein: CARHKYPRANNSPLHF.

The table lists this clonotype with many counts. This chain uses TRBV7-6 with TRBJ2-3; 7 bases are shared with TRBD1. Germline-derived CDR1 and CDR2 are SGHVS and FNYEAQ. This CDR3 has 18 residues. The trim removed 3 bases at V and 2 bases at J, leaving 14 bases unmatched. The CDR3 region has the DNA TGTGCCAGCAGCTTCCTTGTCCCGGGACAGAGTCCCACAGATACGCAGTATTTT. It is translated as CASSFLVPGQSPTDTQYF.

This chain joins TRBV2 and TRBJ1-1; TRBD1 is a possible D gene (5 bases). V was cut by 8 bases and J by 1 base, with 11 bases left in between. The CDR3 contains 13 residues. The V gene's germline CDR1 is SNHLY and CDR2 FYNNEI. This chain's CDR3 is CASLPGRNTEAFF. The CDR3 nucleotides are TGTGCCAGCTTACCGGGACGGAACACTGAAGCTTTCTTT.

This sequence joins TRBV7-9 and TRBJ1-1; D unclear. Germline V lookup: CDR1 SEHNR, CDR2 FQNEAQ (reference sequence). Trimming cost V 2 bases and J 1 base, with 11 bases left between them. The CDR3 is made up of 15 amino acids. In nucleotides, the CDR3 is TGTGCCAGCAGCTTAAATCGGGAAGGGAACACTGAAGCTTTCTTT. The encoded protein is CASSLNREGNTEAFF.

This clonotype has a single count. The rearrangement joins TRBV13 to TRBJ1-1, with D perhaps TRBD1 (6 bases). V was pared by 5 bases and J by 0 bases, with 13 bases between. The CDR3 runs to 15 residues. Germline V gene lookup returns CDR1 PRHDT and CDR2 FYEKMQ (reference sequence). The CDR3 sequence: CASSTGTAMNTEAFF. The CDR3 bases are TGTGCCAGCAGCACAGGGACGGCCATGAACACTGAAGCTTTCTTT.

This clonotype has at least ten counts. V is TRBV7-2 and J is TRBJ2-3; tentative D call: TRBD2 (6 bases). CDR3 size: 15 residues. Looked up from germline, CDR1 is SGHTA and CDR2 is FQGNSA. Trimming pared 0 bases from V and 2 bases from J, leaving 9 bases between. This chain's CDR3 is CASSLAGGNTDTQYF. CDR3 in DNA: TGTGCCAGCAGCTTAGCGGGGGGTAACACAGATACGCAGTATTTT.

The chain combines TRBV7-1 with TRBJ1-3; D uncertain. TRBV7-1 is filed as an ORF, its function uncertain. Between the trimmed V and J ends, which lost 5 bases and 3 bases, there was a span of 11 bases. The CDR3 contains 14 residues. In DNA form, the CDR3 reads TGTGCCAGCAGCCCACGAAGCGGTGGAAACACCATATATTTT. It encodes CASSPRSGGNTIYF.

This clonotype was observed a few times. The rearrangement joins TRBV6-2 or TRBV6-3 to TRBJ1-6; 7 nucleotides line up with TRBD1. The CDR3 loop spans 18 amino acids. Losses at the gene ends were 2 bases for V and 0 bases for J; bases not matched to a gene: 7. From germline, CDR1 is MNHEY and CDR2 SVGEGT. The CDR3 here is CASSYGGQRSSYNSPLHF. DNA for the CDR3: TGTGCCAGCAGTTACGGGGGACAGAGAAGCTCCTATAATTCACCCCTCCACTTT.

The rearrangement links TRBV11-3 to TRBJ1-1; D may be TRBD1 (6 bases). The germline CDR1 and CDR2 sequences are SGHNT and YENEEA. V was cut by 6 bases and J by 3 bases, with 26 bases left in between. The CDR3 contains 18 residues. The CDR3 DNA sequence: TGTGCCAGCAGATACCGACAGGCTCTTTTACTCGGGGACACTGAAGCTTTCTTT. Its protein product is CASRYRQALLLGDTEAFF.